One sample yielded the 28 T cell receptor beta chains listed below, sequenced in a study of regulatory T cells in long-lasting Graves disease. Construction of the TCR beta libraries employed iRepertoire HTBI primers in conjunction with Arm-PCR of CDR3 regions. TCRdb independently ran MiXCR on the multiplex PCR reads; one entry per CDR3 protein. This table has about 210,000 distinct CDR3 sequences, roughly 19% appearing once. Specified time point: newly diagnosed GD, antithyroid drugs for less than 3 months. PBMC-derived RNA was used for the TCR library. In addition, the sample was reused for a study of T cells in Graves' hyperthyroidism and ophthalmopathy.

The material was peripheral blood mononuclear cells (PBMCs), obtained at new diagnosis, from a patient treated with antithyroid drugs. The receptors were sampled from a woman in her 30s with Graves disease.

This clonotype has ten or more counts. V gene TRBV6-2 or TRBV6-3 combines with J gene TRBJ1-1; D might be TRBD1 (5 bases). Germline V lookup: CDR1 MNHEY, CDR2 SVGEGT. Trimming pared 6 bases from V and 1 base from J, leaving 12 bases between. The CDR3 is made up of 14 amino acids. In nucleotides, the CDR3 is TGTGCCAGCAGGTTCAGGGCCGCGAACACTGAAGCTTTCTTT. Residues: CASRFRAANTEAFF.

This clonotype was recorded a few times. This chain connects TRBV19 to TRBJ2-1, with 9 bases fitting TRBD2. V trimming: 2 bases; J trimming: 9 bases; junction bases outside the gene matches: 17. The CDR3 contains 18 residues. The V gene's germline CDR1 is LNHDA and CDR2 SQIVND (reference sequence). The CDR3 bases are TGTGCCAGTAGTATACGGCCTTCTAGCGGGACGACGAAAGGTGAGCAGTTCTTC. Its protein is CASSIRPSSGTTKGEQFF.

Ten or more counts support this clonotype. This rearrangement joins TRBV7-8 to TRBJ2-7; TRBD2 matches 11 bases. The germline V gene encodes CDR1 SGHVS and CDR2 FQNEAQ. The CDR3 has 15 amino acids. With V trimmed by 1 base and J by 6 bases, 5 bases remained unmatched. The CDR3 DNA reads as TGTGCCAGCAGCTTAGGTCTAGCGGGGGGAGCCGAGCAGTACTTC. Protein: CASSLGLAGGAEQYF.

This clonotype has ten or more counts. The V gene is TRBV20-1, the J gene TRBJ2-5; 9 nucleotides align to TRBD2. The CDR3 runs 17 residues. Trimming removed 5 bases from V and 0 bases from J; junction bases left unmatched: 13. Germline V gene data show CDR1 as DFQATT and CDR2 as SNEGSKA (reference sequence). As DNA, the CDR3 is TGCAGTGCTCCTCGGGCTAGCGGGGCATTGTACCAAGAGACCCAGTACTTC. Protein sequence: CSAPRASGALYQETQYF.

This clonotype was picked up a small number of times. V gene TRBV28 combines with J gene TRBJ1-5; weak D call: TRBD1 (6 bases). Trimming left V 8 bases short and J 6 bases short, with 20 bases between. In germline, CDR1 is MDHEN, CDR2 SYDVKM. This CDR3 has 15 amino acids. The CDR3 here is CASFLTSGGAQPQHF. The CDR3 nucleotides read TGTGCCAGCTTTCTTACCTCCGGGGGCGCTCAGCCCCAGCATTTT.

This clonotype was recorded many times. This chain uses TRBV28 with TRBJ1-5; 7 bases map to TRBD1. Germline V lookup: CDR1 MDHEN, CDR2 SYDVKM. The CDR3 extends over 13 amino acids. J was trimmed by 5 bases and V by 7 bases; bases with no gene match: 5. The CDR3 sequence: CASIGTVDQPQHF. CDR3 nucleotide sequence: TGTGCCAGCATCGGGACAGTGGATCAGCCCCAGCATTTT.

This clonotype was recorded many times. This rearrangement joins TRBV12-3 or TRBV12-4 to TRBJ2-1, with D hard to call. Trimming took off 2 bases at V and 5 bases at J, with 10 bases between the two ends. The CDR3 is made up of 14 amino acids. The chain's CDR3 is CASSLSQIHNEQFF. The CDR3 DNA reads TGTGCCAGCAGTTTATCACAGATTCACAATGAGCAGTTCTTC.

About this clonotype: This may come from a read error, since a much larger clone is one base off. V usage is TRBV30 and J usage is TRBJ2-7, with a weak D call TRBD2 (5 bases). This CDR3 is 14 amino acids long. CDR1 is GTSNPN, CDR2 SVGIG, per germline (reference sequence). For the CDR3, the DNA is TGTGCCTGGAGCCGAGGAGGACTCTACTACGAGCAGCACTTC. Encoded protein: CAWSRGGLYYEQHF.

This clonotype occurred many times. The chain recombines TRBV20-1 with TRBJ2-1, with 11 bases aligning to TRBD2. V trimming: 6 bases; J trimming: 8 bases; junction bases outside the gene matches: 9. In germline, CDR1 is DFQATT, CDR2 SNEGSKA (reference sequence). The CDR3 has 14 residues. CDR3 sequence (DNA): TGCAGTGCAACTAGCGGGAGCGCACTCCATGAGCAGTTCTTC. It specifies CSATSGSALHEQFF.

This clonotype was seen many times. The V gene is TRBV20-1, the J gene TRBJ2-5; D is unresolved. The CDR3 is made up of 12 amino acids. Trimming shortened V by 4 bases and J by 1 base, and 7 bases separated the two germline ends. CDR1 is DFQATT, CDR2 SNEGSKA, per germline (reference sequence). CDR3 in DNA: TGCAGTGCTACAAGCGCCCAAGAGACCCAGTACTTC. Its protein product is CSATSAQETQYF.

Many counts were recorded for this clonotype. This chain uses TRBV30 with TRBJ1-2, with D possibly matching TRBD1 (5 bases). Germline CDR1 GTSNPN, CDR2 SVGIG (reference sequence). The ends were cut back, 5 bases at V and 3 bases at J, with 16 bases in the middle. This CDR3 region has 14 residues. In nucleotides, the CDR3 is TGTGCCTGGTTAGGTGGGGGGGGGGACTATGGCTACACCTTC. It encodes CAWLGGGGDYGYTF. Full variable domain (rest looked up from reference TRBV30 and TRBJ1-2): SQTIHQWPATLVQPVGSPLSLECTVEGTSNPNLYWYRQAAGRGLQLLFYSVGIGQISSEVPQNLSASRPQDRQFILSSKKLLLSDSGFYLCAWLGGGGDYGYTFGSGTRLTVV.

This clonotype has a count of ten or more. V and J are TRBV28 and TRBJ2-7, with 10 nucleotides matching TRBD2. Trimming cost V 2 bases and J 4 bases; bases outside gene matches: 5. CDR1 MDHEN and CDR2 SYDVKM come from the germline V gene. This CDR3 is 15 amino acids long. The CDR3, as DNA: TGTGCCAGCAGTTTAGCCAGCGGGGGGGCGTACGAGCAGTACTTC. Protein sequence: CASSLASGGAYEQYF.

This clonotype was found a few times. It may be a read error: a sequence one base away is much more abundant. This sequence joins TRBV27 and TRBJ2-6; tentative D call: TRBD1 (6 bases). Germline V lookup: CDR1 MNHEY, CDR2 SMNVEV (reference sequence). The CDR3 runs to 17 residues. The ends were cut back, 1 base at V and 5 bases at J, with 15 bases in the middle. The DNA for the CDR3 is TGTGCCAGCAGTTTATTGGGGGCGTCCCCTAGGGCCAACGTCCTGACTTTC. Translated, it gives CASSLLGASPRANVLTF.

This chain uses TRBV7-9 with TRBJ2-7; D is undetermined. The CDR3 runs 13 residues. Between the trimmed V and J ends, which lost 8 bases and 1 base, there was a span of 12 bases. CDR1 is SEHNR, CDR2 FQNEAQ, per germline (reference sequence). The CDR3: CASVRPPSYEQYF. Here the CDR3 DNA reads TGTGCCAGCGTGAGGCCCCCTTCCTACGAGCAGTACTTC.

This clonotype has ten or more counts. This chain connects TRBV4-1 to TRBJ2-3; no reliable D call. The V gene's germline CDR1 is MGHRA and CDR2 YSYEKL. V lost 5 bases and J lost 2, with 11 bases in between. CDR3 length equals 14 residues. The CDR3 protein is CASSFNVLTDTQYF. CDR3 DNA: TGCGCCAGCAGCTTCAATGTCCTCACAGATACGCAGTATTTT.

The chain has TRBV19 and TRBJ1-5; D gene unclear. V was cut by 7 bases and J by 0 bases, with 10 bases left in between. The CDR3 covers 14 residues. Germline CDR1 LNHDA, CDR2 SQIVND (reference sequence). This CDR3 reads CASTPFDSNQPQHF. In DNA form, the CDR3 reads TGTGCCAGTACCCCTTTCGATAGCAATCAGCCCCAGCATTTT.

The chain links TRBV7-2 to TRBJ1-3; D gene uncertain. This CDR3 has 14 amino acids. Germline assignment: CDR1 SGHTA and CDR2 FQGNSA. With 1 base removed from V and 4 bases from J, the gap between germline ends came to 8 bases. CDR3 coding DNA: TGTGCCAGCAGCTTAGGGACGCCCGGAAACACCATATATTTT. This sequence encodes CASSLGTPGNTIYF.

This clonotype has at least ten counts. The chain combines TRBV14 with TRBJ2-7; 10 bases are shared with TRBD2. CDR3 length equals 15 residues. Germline V gene sequence: CDR1 SGHDN, CDR2 FVKESK. The ends lost 1 base at V and 6 bases at J; junction bases unmatched: 6. CDR3 protein: CASSQVAGGKSEQYF. Written as DNA, the CDR3 is TGTGCCAGCAGCCAAGTAGCGGGGGGAAAGAGCGAGCAGTACTTC.

The rearrangement uses TRBV9 and TRBJ2-5; TRBD1 matches 8 bases. Trimming removed 3 bases from V and 5 bases from J; junction bases left unmatched: 9. The CDR3 extends over 15 amino acids. Per the germline V gene, CDR1 is SGDLS and CDR2 is YYNGEE. Here the CDR3 DNA reads TGTGCCAGCAGCGCAAGGACAGGGAAGGGGGAGACCCAGTACTTC. This translates into CASSARTGKGETQYF.

The chain has TRBV4-1 and TRBJ1-1; D remains unclear. Germline loops: CDR1 MGHRA, CDR2 YSYEKL. Trimming took 5 bases from V and 0 from J, leaving 13 bases between them. The CDR3 runs 15 residues. CDR3 nucleotide sequence: TGCGCCAGCAGCAAAGGTGAGACCCTGAACACTGAAGCTTTCTTT. Translated: CASSKGETLNTEAFF.

The V gene is TRBV20-1, the J gene TRBJ1-5; possibly TRBD1 for D (5 bases). The length of the CDR3 is 16 residues. Deletions cut 0 bases from V and 1 base from J, with 13 bases between. Germline V gene data show CDR1 as DFQATT and CDR2 as SNEGSKA (reference sequence). This CDR3 reads CSARDFRVDSNQPQHF. The CDR3 bases are TGCAGTGCTAGAGATTTCAGGGTCGACAGCAATCAGCCCCAGCATTTT.

This clonotype was found many times. The rearrangement uses TRBV20-1 and TRBJ1-6; possibly TRBD1 for D (6 bases). Looked up from germline, CDR1 is DFQATT and CDR2 is SNEGSKA (reference sequence). The CDR3 runs 14 residues. Between the trimmed V and J ends, which lost 1 base and 5 bases, there was a span of 9 bases. The CDR3: CSARVGGNNSPLHF. In DNA form, the CDR3 reads TGCAGTGCTAGAGTAGGGGGGAATAATTCACCCCTCCACTTT.

This clonotype was counted ten times or more. The J gene is TRBJ2-1, the V gene TRBV20-1; unclear D gene. Germline V lookup: CDR1 DFQATT, CDR2 SNEGSKA (reference sequence). V lost 3 bases to trimming and J lost 4 bases, with 10 bases between them. The CDR3 contains 13 residues. CDR3 protein: CSASRRSYNEQFF. For the CDR3, the DNA is TGCAGTGCTAGCCGGCGGAGTTACAATGAGCAGTTCTTC.

This rearrangement joins TRBV3-1 to TRBJ1-1; D is unclear. This CDR3 contains 16 residues. The germline V gene has CDR1 LGHDT and CDR2 YNNKEL (reference sequence). The V gene lost 1 base and the J gene lost 0 bases, with 12 bases spanning the gap. The DNA of the CDR3 is TGTGCCAGCAGCCAAGGTGGTCCTCTGGTGAACACTGAAGCTTTCTTT. Its protein product is CASSQGGPLVNTEAFF. The whole variable domain, remainder taken from reference TRBV3-1 and TRBJ1-1, is DTAVSQTPKYLVTQMGNDKSIKCEQNLGHDTMYWYKQDSKKFLKIMFSYNNKELIINETVPNRFSPKSPDKAHLNLHINSLELGDSAVYFCASSQGGPLVNTEAFFGQGTRLTVV.

As to this clonotype: One end of the junction fails to match germline, which may point to a read error. The CDR3: CASSLAYRASGYNEQFF. DNA for the CDR3: TGCGCCAGCAGCTTGGCCTATAGGGCTAGCGGATACAATGAGCAGTTCTTC. The chain has TRBV7-2 and TRBJ2-1; 7 nucleotides match TRBD2. The CDR3 is 17 residues long. CDR1 SGHTA and CDR2 FQGNSA come from the germline V gene.

This clonotype came up many times. The chain carries TRBV6-1 and TRBJ2-1, with D possibly TRBD2 on 5 matching bases. Per the germline V gene, CDR1 is MNHNS and CDR2 is SASEGT. CDR3 length equals 15 residues. V was cut by 5 bases and J by 8 bases, with 19 bases left in between. Written as DNA, the CDR3 is TGTGCCAGCAGTCCTACTCCGGACTCCCCCCATGAGCAGTTCTTC. This sequence encodes CASSPTPDSPHEQFF.

The chain is built from TRBV6-4 and TRBJ2-2, with TRBD1 identical over 7 bases. Germline V gives CDR1 MRHNA, CDR2 SNTAGT. CDR3 length: 14 residues. The V gene end was trimmed by 6 bases and the J gene end by 6 bases; junction bases not matched to a gene: 7. DNA of the CDR3: TGTGCCAGCAGACCAGACAGGGTATCCGGGGAGCTGTTTTTT. Translated: CASRPDRVSGELFF.

This clonotype was counted many times. The rearrangement links TRBV20-1 to TRBJ2-1; 9 bases are shared with TRBD2. The CDR3 runs 15 residues. The V gene end was trimmed by 3 bases and the J gene end by 6 bases; junction bases not matched to a gene: 9. Looked up from germline, CDR1 is DFQATT and CDR2 is SNEGSKA (reference sequence). In nucleotides, the CDR3 is TGCAGTGCTAGCTTAGCGGGAGTGGTATCCAATGAGCAGTTCTTC. The encoded protein is CSASLAGVVSNEQFF.